The 4 T cell receptor beta chains reported below all come from one sample, sequenced in a study of T cell responses to AZD1222 COVID-19 vaccine. Profiling relied on immunoSEQ multiplex PCR, and the TCRdb table lists in-frame clones only, not all of them. Seen here are fewer than 150,000 clones, approximately 88% observed once, and the top ten hold 4.5% to 5%. This material consisted of peripheral blood, taken on day 0 of AZD1222 vaccination. The receptors derive from an adult in good health.

The J gene is TRBJ2-1, the V gene TRBV19; D possibly corresponds to TRBD1 (6 bases). The CDR3 contains 15 residues. The germline gives CDR1 LNHDA, CDR2 SQIVND (reference sequence). Trimming took 3 bases from V and 4 from J, leaving 13 bases between them. The CDR3 loop is CASSIMDSSYNEQFF. The CDR3 DNA follows: TGTGCCAGTAGTATTATGGACAGTTCGTACAATGAGCAGTTCTTC.

The chain carries TRBV10-3 and TRBJ1-1; no definite D call. V lost 2 bases and J 1 base, leaving 8 bases between the germline ends. The CDR3 contains 14 residues. The germline V gene has CDR1 ENHRY and CDR2 SYGVKD. As DNA, the CDR3 is TGTGCCATCAGTGAGGGGAAAGGGAACACTGAAGCTTTCTTT. It translates to CAISEGKGNTEAFF.

The chain recombines TRBV11-3 with TRBJ1-5, with 7 bases matching TRBD1. CDR1 is SGHNT and CDR2 is YENEEA in the germline V gene. The ends lost 4 bases at V and 4 bases at J; junction bases unmatched: 13. The CDR3 is 17 residues long. Here the CDR3 reads CASSSFNRDSRNQPQHF. In DNA form, the CDR3 reads TGTGCCAGCAGCTCTTTTAACCGGGACAGCCGGAATCAGCCCCAGCATTTT.

Only one count was recorded for this clone. This chain joins TRBV27 and TRBJ2-2, with TRBD2 as a possible D gene (6 bases). The germline gives CDR1 MNHEY, CDR2 SMNVEV (reference sequence). This CDR3 spans 14 amino acids. Trimming stripped 6 bases from V and 2 bases from J, with 10 bases between. The CDR3 spells CASRRDSNTGELFF. The CDR3 DNA follows: TGTGCCAGCAGGCGGGACTCAAACACCGGGGAGCTGTTTTTT.